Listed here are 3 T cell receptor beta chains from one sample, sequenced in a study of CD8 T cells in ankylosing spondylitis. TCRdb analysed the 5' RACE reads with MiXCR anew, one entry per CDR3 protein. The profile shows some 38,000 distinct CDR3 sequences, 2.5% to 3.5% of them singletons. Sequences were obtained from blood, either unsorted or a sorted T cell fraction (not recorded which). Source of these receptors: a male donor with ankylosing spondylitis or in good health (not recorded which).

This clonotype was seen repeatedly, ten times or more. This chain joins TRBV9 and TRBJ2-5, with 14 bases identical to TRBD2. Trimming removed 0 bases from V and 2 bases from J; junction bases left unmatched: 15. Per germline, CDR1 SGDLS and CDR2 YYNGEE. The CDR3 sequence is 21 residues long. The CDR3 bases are TGTGCCAGCAGCGTAGCTGGGGGACTAGCGGGGGCCCCCAGGGCTCAAGAGACCCAGTACTTC. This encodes CASSVAGGLAGAPRAQETQYF. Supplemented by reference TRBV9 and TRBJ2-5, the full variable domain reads DSGVTQTPKHLITATGQRVTLRCSPRSGDLSVYWYQQSLDQGLQFLIQYYNGEERAKGNILERFSAQQFPDLHSELNLSSLELGDSALYFCASSVAGGLAGAPRAQETQYFGPGTRLLVL.

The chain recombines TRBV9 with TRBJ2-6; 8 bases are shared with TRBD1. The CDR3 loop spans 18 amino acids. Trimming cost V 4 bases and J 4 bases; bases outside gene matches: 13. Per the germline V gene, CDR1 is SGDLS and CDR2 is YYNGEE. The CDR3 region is CASSPGMQGARGANVLTF. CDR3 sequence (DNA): TGTGCCAGCAGCCCGGGGATGCAGGGGGCGCGAGGGGCCAACGTCCTGACTTTC.

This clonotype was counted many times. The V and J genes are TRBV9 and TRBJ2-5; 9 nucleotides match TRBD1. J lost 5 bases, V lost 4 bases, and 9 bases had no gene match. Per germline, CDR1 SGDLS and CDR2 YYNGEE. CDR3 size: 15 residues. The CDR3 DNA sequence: TGTGCCAGCAGCAAGACGGGACAGGGTTTGGAGACCCAGTACTTC. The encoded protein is CASSKTGQGLETQYF. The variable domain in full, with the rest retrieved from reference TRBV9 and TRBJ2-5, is DSGVTQTPKHLITATGQRVTLRCSPRSGDLSVYWYQQSLDQGLQFLIQYYNGEERAKGNILERFSAQQFPDLHSELNLSSLELGDSALYFCASSKTGQGLETQYFGPGTRLLVL.